This T cell receptor (beta chain) derives from a study of T cells in Graves' hyperthyroidism and ophthalmopathy. Study outcomes and limitations: Ophthalmopathy cases were set apart from stable hyperthyroidism by a 13 V-J model. Most thyroid-expanded clonotypes above 0.001 were also found in blood.

This clonotype was seen repeatedly, ten times or more. The antigen remains unidentified. Patients showing uncontrolled infection, other autoimmune disease, pregnancy or lactation were ineligible. There are 15 residues in the CDR3. Germline V gives CDR1 MDHEN, CDR2 SYDVKM. Trimming left V 7 bases short and J 4 bases short, with 19 bases between. It was RNA transcripts that yielded the amplified TCR beta CDR3 regions. The study used the HTBI primer set for a first-round RT-PCR of the TCR CDR3. Each CDR3 protein is one row after TCRdb ran MiXCR on the multiplex PCR reads. In the table there are some 360,000 distinct CDR3 sequences, approximately 15% of which are singletons.

This chain uses TRBV28 with TRBJ1-2, with D perhaps TRBD1 (6 bases). The sample consisted of blood. This receptor was taken from a woman aged 60-75 years with Graves' hyperthyroidism. This CDR3 reads CASTIIGQTPYGYTF. The CDR3, as DNA: TGTGCCAGCACCATTATCGGACAGACCCCCTATGGCTACACCTTC.